This TCR beta chain was recorded in a study of T cell changes during pregnancy in multiple sclerosis. The CDR3 is 11 amino acids. Germline-derived CDR1 and CDR2 are LNHDA and SQIVND (reference sequence). Data came from immunoSEQ multiplex PCR; TCRdb stores just in-frame clones and leaves some out. The sample holds approximately 46,000 clones, approximately 90% seen once. This receptor was identified in a female donor with multiple sclerosis, enrolled in a pregnancy study. The V gene is TRBV19, the J gene TRBJ2-3; D ambiguous. Sequences were derived from CD8+ T cells from peripheral blood mononuclear cells, sampled in the second trimester of pregnancy. The CDR3 here is CAYSRPRSQYF. The CDR3 DNA reads as TGTGCTTACTCACGCCCCCGTTCGCAGTATTTT.